The source of this TCR beta chain is a study of CD8 T cells in ankylosing spondylitis (dated by TCRdb to 2016 to 2017). Context from the whole study: The study profiled T cell receptor beta repertoires in healthy donors and ankylosing spondylitis patients to find disease-linked TCR variants. The full study cohort was made up of about 24 ankylosing spondylitis patients and 95 to 130 healthy donors. Peripheral blood samples were taken, and synovial fluid was additionally collected from ankylosing spondylitis patients.

The listed sequencing device is Illumina HiSeq 2500. TCR beta libraries were prepared by quantitative 5'-RACE with molecular barcodes. The authors' analysis ran thus. A new computational method, built on a probabilistic model of VDJ rearrangement, was used to identify disease-linked TCR variants. Using fastp at Q25 and MiXCR, TCRdb reprocessed the public reads and kept productive beta chains. For every CDR3 protein sequence, its rows merge into one entry that carries the most common genes and DNA. In this record, the V and J calls reflect TCRdb's handling and not the investigators' own analysis. Here the sample has under 300,000 distinct CDR3 sequences; 15% to 20% occur a single time. Roughly 34% of the sample is taken by the ten largest. CDR1 is given as SGHVS and CDR2 as FNYEAQ, both from the germline V gene. V is cut back by 5 bases and J by 3 bases, with 6 bases in the junction unmatched. The CDR3 covers 15 residues, taking in both the cysteine and the phenylalanine. The entry retains the CDR3 DNA only, 45 bases that are in frame from base 1.

Concerning this clonotype itself: Its antigen remains unidentified. No base quality values were provided; no much bigger clone lies one nucleotide off.

Study-wide findings and limitations: Significant enrichment of the disease-linked clones was reported in matched synovial fluid samples from ankylosing spondylitis patients. A TCR beta motif of about eight highly homologous amino acid variants appeared characteristic of blood from ankylosing spondylitis patients. In peripheral blood, the disease-linked clones were found at relatively low frequencies and had a CD8+ phenotype. Some motif variants were previously reported in synovial fluid and blood of reactive arthritis patients, suggesting common disease-initiation mechanisms.

The sample comprised blood, either unsorted or a sorted T cell fraction (not recorded which). Recombination linked TRBV7-6 to TRBJ2-1; 8 junctional bases match TRBD2. The sequence was obtained from a male donor with ankylosing spondylitis or in good health (not recorded which). The CDR3 in this case is CASSPGAGGYNEQFF. DNA sequence: TGTGCCAGCAGCCCCGGGGCGGGAGGCTACAATGAGCAGTTCTTC.